The present TCR beta chain was sequenced within a study of shared clonotypes between healthy human individuals. Study-wide points: Rarefaction exposed incomplete sorted-subset sequencing despite large depth.

TCRdb's copy holds only in-frame clones and misses some; the assay was immunoSEQ multiplex PCR. The sample comprises nearly 1,000,000 clones, less than 85% of which are singletons, and around 1.4% rests with the top ten. This clone was found a few times. Its antigen is undetermined. V was trimmed by 6 bases and J by 4 bases, leaving 15 bases between them. The CDR3 runs to 15 residues. Germline V gives CDR1 KGHSH, CDR2 LQKENI. What was sequenced was memory CD4+ T cells sorted from blood. Subset meaning: CD45RA-negative fraction. J is TRBJ2-2 and V is TRBV18; D possibly corresponds to TRBD2 (6 bases). The receptor comes from a man aged 18-30 years in good health. The CDR3 DNA sequence: TGTGCCAGCTCGCGAACTAGCCCGGGCACCGGGGAGCTGTTTTTT. Amino acids: CASSRTSPGTGELFF.